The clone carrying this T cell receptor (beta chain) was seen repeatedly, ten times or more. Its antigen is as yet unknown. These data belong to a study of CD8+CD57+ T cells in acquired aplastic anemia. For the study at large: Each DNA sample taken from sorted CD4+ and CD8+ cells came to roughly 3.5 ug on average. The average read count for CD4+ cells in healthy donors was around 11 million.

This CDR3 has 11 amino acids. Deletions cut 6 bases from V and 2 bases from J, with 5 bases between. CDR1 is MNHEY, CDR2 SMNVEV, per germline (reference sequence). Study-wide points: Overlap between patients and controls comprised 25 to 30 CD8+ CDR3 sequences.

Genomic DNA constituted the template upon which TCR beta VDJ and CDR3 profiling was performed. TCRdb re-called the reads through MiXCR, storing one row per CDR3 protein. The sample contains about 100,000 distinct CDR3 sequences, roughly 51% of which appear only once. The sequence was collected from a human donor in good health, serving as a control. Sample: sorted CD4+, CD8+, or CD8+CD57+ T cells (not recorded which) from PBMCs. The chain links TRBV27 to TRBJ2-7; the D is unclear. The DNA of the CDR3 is TGTGCCAGCAGAGCAACCTACGAGCAGTACTTC. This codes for CASRATYEQYF.